This TCR beta chain came from a study of cytomegalovirus exposure and HLA in healthy donors. Study-level results: A later analysis showed that HLA-associated TCR beta chains had undergone more clonal expansion than equally common others. Later analysis associated a missense DCLRE1C variant with TCR beta V- and J-gene trimming. Excluded: some indistinguishable V segments such as TRBV6-2 and TRBV6-3.

Trimming removed 1 base from V and 8 bases from J, with 15 bases in between. CDR1 is SGHDN, CDR2 FVKESK, per germline. This CDR3 is 15 amino acids long. A note on this clone: Its target is not known.

The study ran its PCR with 60 Vbeta and 13 Jbeta primers. Only in-frame clones appear in the TCRdb table, and some are missing; sequencing was by immunoSEQ multiplex PCR. The sample gives approximately 97,000 clones, around 84% of which show up once; roughly 4% is in the top ten. The chain employs TRBV14 and TRBJ2-1; D perhaps matches TRBD2 (6 bases). The clonotype originates from a middle-aged woman in good health and CMV-seropositive. The sequenced sample was PBMCs. Here the CDR3 DNA reads TGTGCCAGCAGCCAAGTCTGGGAGGAGGTCGATGAGCAGTTCTTC. It specifies CASSQVWEEVDEQFF.